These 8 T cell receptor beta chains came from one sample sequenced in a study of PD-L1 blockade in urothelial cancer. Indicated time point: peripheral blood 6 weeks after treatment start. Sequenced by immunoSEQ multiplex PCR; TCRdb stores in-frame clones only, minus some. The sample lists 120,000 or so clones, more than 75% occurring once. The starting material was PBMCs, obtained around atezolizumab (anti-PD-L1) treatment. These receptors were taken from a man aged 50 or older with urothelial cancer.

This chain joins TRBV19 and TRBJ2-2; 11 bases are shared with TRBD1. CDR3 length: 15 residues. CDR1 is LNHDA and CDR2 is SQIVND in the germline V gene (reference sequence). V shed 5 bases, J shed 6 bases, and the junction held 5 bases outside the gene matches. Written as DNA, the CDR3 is TGTGCCAGTAGTGGGAGGACAGGGGGCCCCGGGGAGCTGTTTTTT. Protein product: CASSGRTGGPGELFF.

CDR3: CASSLYPGGNEQFF. The CDR3 nucleotides read TGCGCCAGCAGCTTGTATCCGGGAGGTAATGAGCAGTTCTTC. This chain connects TRBV5-1 to TRBJ2-1, with TRBD2 matching over 7 bases. Germline V gives CDR1 SGHRS, CDR2 YFSETQ. Germline trimming cut 1 base from V and 7 bases from J; bases unmatched to any gene: 5. CDR3 length: 14 amino acids. The full variable domain, in which reference TRBV5-1 and TRBJ2-1 provide the parts outside the CDR3, is KAGVTQTPRYLIKTRGQQVTLSCSPISGHRSVSWYQQTPGQGLQFLFEYFSETQRNKGNFPGRFSGRQFSNSRSEMNVSTLELGDSALYLCASSLYPGGNEQFFGPGTRLTVL.

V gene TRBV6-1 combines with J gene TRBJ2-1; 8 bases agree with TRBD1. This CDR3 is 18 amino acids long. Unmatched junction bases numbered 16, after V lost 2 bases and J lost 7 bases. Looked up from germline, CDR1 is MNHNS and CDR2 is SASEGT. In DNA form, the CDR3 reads TGTGCCAGCAGTGAATGGGGCCCCGGGACAGGCCTGGGGAATGAGCAGTTCTTC. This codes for CASSEWGPGTGLGNEQFF.

Here the CDR3 DNA reads TGTGCCAGCTCACCTGAGACTAGCGGGAGCTCCTACGAGCAGTACTTC. Protein sequence: CASSPETSGSSYEQYF. The chain uses TRBV18 and TRBJ2-7; 12 bases map to TRBD2. V lost 3 bases, J lost 0 bases, and 3 bases stayed unmatched. The CDR3 sequence is 16 residues long. Germline CDR1 KGHSH, CDR2 LQKENI.

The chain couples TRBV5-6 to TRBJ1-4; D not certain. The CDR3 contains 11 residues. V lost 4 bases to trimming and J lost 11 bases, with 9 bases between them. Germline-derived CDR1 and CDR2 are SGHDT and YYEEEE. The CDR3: CASSRDRKLFF. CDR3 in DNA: TGTGCCAGCAGCCGCGATCGGAAACTGTTTTTT.

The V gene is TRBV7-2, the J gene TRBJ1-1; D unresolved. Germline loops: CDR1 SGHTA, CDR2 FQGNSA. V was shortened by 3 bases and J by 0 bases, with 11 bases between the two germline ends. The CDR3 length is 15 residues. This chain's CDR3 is CASSLKTGLNTEAFF. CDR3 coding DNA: TGTGCCAGCAGCTTGAAAACGGGATTGAACACTGAAGCTTTCTTT.

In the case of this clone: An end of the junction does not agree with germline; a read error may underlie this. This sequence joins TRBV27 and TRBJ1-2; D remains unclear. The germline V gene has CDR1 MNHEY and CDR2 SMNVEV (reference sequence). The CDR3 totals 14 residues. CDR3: CASSPHLANYGYTF. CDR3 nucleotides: TGTGCCAGCAGTCCCCACCTCGCTAATTATGGCTACACCTTC.

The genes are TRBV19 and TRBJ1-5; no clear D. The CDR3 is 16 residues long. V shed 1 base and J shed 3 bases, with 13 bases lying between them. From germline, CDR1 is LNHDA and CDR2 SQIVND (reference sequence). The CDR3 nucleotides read TGTGCCAGTAGTATAGGTCCATCACGGGACAATCAGCCCCAGCATTTT. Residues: CASSIGPSRDNQPQHF.